This T cell receptor (beta chain) was found in a study of blood T cell repertoires in COVID-19. V was pared by 2 bases and J by 7 bases, with 10 bases between. Germline lookup yields CDR1 MGHDK and CDR2 SYGVNS. CDR3 length: 13 amino acids. Produced via immunoSEQ multiplex PCR; TCRdb's table is partial and in-frame only. The table records more than 200,000 clones, 83% of them present only once. The receptor's source is a man aged 35 to 55 with active or convalescent COVID-19. This chain connects TRBV25-1 to TRBJ2-3; TRBD1 is a possible D gene (5 bases). The sample was peripheral blood. The CDR3 region has the DNA TGTGCCAGCAGTGAAGTGGGGCCAAATACGCAGTATTTT. Translated: CASSEVGPNTQYF.